This T cell receptor beta chain stems from a study of T cells in Graves' hyperthyroidism and ophthalmopathy. RNA transcripts were the template for amplifying TCR beta CDR3 regions. Primed by the HTBI set, a first-round RT-PCR was run on the TCR CDR3. From the multiplex PCR reads, TCRdb called clonotypes with MiXCR, one entry per CDR3 protein. The table has hundreds of thousands of distinct CDR3 sequences, 20% to 25% seen once. The CDR3 contains 14 residues. Losses at the gene ends were 2 bases for V and 4 bases for J; bases not matched to a gene: 4. CDR1 is KGHSH, CDR2 LQKENI, per germline. The clonotype was recovered from a man in his forties or fifties with Graves' hyperthyroidism. Sequenced input: blood. This sequence joins TRBV18 and TRBJ1-2; 7 bases are a match to TRBD1. This CDR3 reads CASSPTRDSYGYTF. The DNA for the CDR3 is TGTGCCAGCTCACCAACCCGGGACAGCTATGGCTACACCTTC.